There are many counts of the clone carrying this T cell receptor gamma chain. Antigen specificity is unknown. This entry belongs to a study of γδ T cells in repeated Plasmodium falciparum infection. Overall study: Sampling occurred at baseline, pre-infection for selected infections, and 21 days post-infection.

Flow sorting of PBMC yielded separate Vgamma9/Vdelta2+ and Vdelta2-negative gammadelta T cell populations for bulk repertoire analysis. TRG and TRD sequences were obtained from every sorted gammadelta sample. TCRdb called clones anew from the multiplex PCR reads with CATT. This table has approximately 26,000 gamma-chain clones, 2.5% to 3.5% appearing once. The CDR3 consists of 18 residues. Germline V lookup: CDR1 VINAFY, CDR2 YDVSNSKD. The junction had 11 bases not matched to a gene; V was cut back by 1 base and J by 0 bases. Study results and limitations: Vdelta2-negative gammadelta repertoires appeared less diverse and less shared in Malian than Australian children.

The chain carries TRGV5 and TRGJP1. The sequence derives from a pool of human donors (malaria-infected and uninfected, not separated). The sample taken for sequencing was gamma-delta T cells from blood. Written as DNA, the CDR3 is TGTGCCACCTGGGACAGCCCTACACATTATACCACTGGTTGGTTCAAGATATTT. Its translation: CATWDSPTHYTTGWFKIF.